This TCR beta chain was sequenced during a study of cytomegalovirus exposure and HLA in healthy donors. At collection, donors were nominally healthy, but unrecorded immune exposures were probable. Study-wide findings and caveats: Earlier analysis yielded a pattern in which most TCR beta V segments were productive about 87% or about 30% of the time. With DRB1 most and HLA-C fewest, TCR association rates differed between HLA loci in a later analysis. Information on immune exposure was restricted to one variable (CMV serostatus).

As to this clone: Its antigen is currently unknown.

The PCR used 60 Vbeta and 13 Jbeta primers. Assay: immunoSEQ multiplex PCR; the TCRdb copy retains only in-frame clones and omits some. The sample contains approximately 37,000 clones, roughly 80% of which appear only once. Germline CDR1 MNHEY, CDR2 SVGAGI. The CDR3 runs to 14 residues. J was trimmed by 7 bases and V by 10 bases; bases with no gene match: 15. The chain links TRBV6-5 to TRBJ2-7, with 8 bases fitting TRBD2. What was sequenced was PBMCs. This receptor was taken from a male donor in good health and CMV-seronegative. The CDR3 loop is CATSRRGETGEQYF. Here the CDR3 DNA reads TGTGCCACCTCGAGGCGGGGGGAAACGGGGGAGCAGTACTTC.